This is a list of T cell receptor beta chains from one sample in a study of blood T cell repertoires in COVID-19. Profiled with immunoSEQ multiplex PCR; TCRdb holds only in-frame clones, not every one. Of roughly 280,000 clones listed, approximately 85% are singletons. Input material: peripheral blood. These receptors were obtained from a woman in her seventies with acute or convalescent COVID-19. The CDR3 runs from the conserved cysteine through the conserved F or W. A D gene is named only where the DNA matches it firmly. Size is omitted from some rows. Given values are once, few, many or a class for expanded clones.

CDR3 length	V gene	clone size	J gene	D gene	CDR3 DNA	CDR3 protein
13	TRBV5-1	few	TRBJ1-6	NA	TGCGCCAGCAGCTTCAACACGAATTCACCCCTCCACTTT	CASSFNTNSPLHF
15	TRBV6-5	once	TRBJ1-1	NA	TGTGCCAGCAGTACTCACGGTTCGATGAACACTGAAGCTTTCTTT	CASSTHGSMNTEAFF
15	TRBV5-6	NA	TRBJ1-5	NA	TGTGCCAGCAGCACACAGGTCTATAGCAATCAGCCCCAGCATTTT	CASSTQVYSNQPQHF
15	TRBV5-1	NA	TRBJ1-1	NA	TGCGCCAGCAGCCCGCACACCGACAGGAACACTGAAGCTTTCTTT	CASSPHTDRNTEAFF
16	TRBV18	NA	TRBJ1-3	TRBD1	TGTGCCAGCTCACCAGGGACAGGGACCCCTGGAAACACCATATATTTT	CASSPGTGTPGNTIYF
13	TRBV3-1/TRBV3-2	NA	TRBJ2-7	NA	TGTGCCAGCAGCCAACGGGGTGTAGGCGAGCAGTACTTC	CASSQRGVGEQYF
16	TRBV5-1	NA	TRBJ2-2	TRBD2	TGCGCCAGCAGCTTGACTAGCGGGGGGAACACCGGGGAGCTGTTTTTT	CASSLTSGGNTGELFF
13	TRBV25-1	few	TRBJ2-7	NA	TGTGCCAGCAGTGTCGGCGGCTCCTACGAGCAGTACTTC	CASSVGGSYEQYF
17	TRBV29-1	NA	TRBJ2-5	TRBD2	TGCAGCGTTGGGGCCCCCAGTAGCGGGGGGGACAGCGAGACCCAGTACTTC	CSVGAPSSGGDSETQYF
16	TRBV9	NA	TRBJ1-3	TRBD1	TGTGCCAGCAGCGTCTCATTACAGGGGGTAGGAAACACCATATATTTT	CASSVSLQGVGNTIYF
13	TRBV5-1	many	TRBJ1-3	NA	TGCGCCAGCAGCCCGGGACATGGAAACACCATATATTTT	CASSPGHGNTIYF
15	TRBV7-3	NA	TRBJ2-5	NA	TGTGCCAGCAGCTTAAACCCCGGGTATCAAGAGACCCAGTACTTC	CASSLNPGYQETQYF
15	TRBV6-1	few	TRBJ1-6	NA	TGTGCCAGCACAGCTACAGGGTACCTAAATTCACCCCTCCACTTT	CASTATGYLNSPLHF
16	TRBV5-1	NA	TRBJ2-3	TRBD2	TGCGCCAGCAGCTCGGGGGGGCGGGGCCGCACAGATACGCAGTATTTT	CASSSGGRGRTDTQYF
13	TRBV15	NA	TRBJ1-2	NA	TGTGCCACCAGCAGAGATCGTCTATATGGCTACACCTTC	CATSRDRLYGYTF
13	TRBV15	NA	TRBJ1-2	NA	TGTGCCACCAGCCTCACATCTAACTATGGCTACACCTTC	CATSLTSNYGYTF
15	TRBV15	NA	TRBJ1-6	NA	TGTGCCACCAGCAGCCGGGCGGGGGGTAATTCACCCCTCCACTTT	CATSSRAGGNSPLHF
15	TRBV5-1	NA	TRBJ2-1	NA	TGCGCCAGCAGCGCGGGGACTTGGGGACTGGATGAGCAGTTCTTC	CASSAGTWGLDEQFF
12	TRBV7-8	NA	TRBJ1-1	NA	TGTGCCACCCGGACACTCAACACTGAAGCTTTCTTT	CATRTLNTEAFF
12	TRBV19	NA	TRBJ1-1	NA	TGTGCCAGTAGTACAGGACAGACTCAAGCTTTCTTT	CASSTGQTQAFF
14	TRBV2	NA	TRBJ1-1	TRBD1	TGTGCCAGCAGATCGGACAGGGGTCCAACTGAAGCTTTCTTT	CASRSDRGPTEAFF
14	TRBV30	NA	TRBJ1-2	NA	TGTGCCTGGAGTGTGTCAGGGGTGAAAGGTGGCTACACCTTC	CAWSVSGVKGGYTF
15	TRBV4-1	NA	TRBJ1-4	TRBD1	TGCGCCAGCAGCCAAGGGGACAGGGATAATGAAAAACTGTTTTTT	CASSQGDRDNEKLFF
17	TRBV7-3	NA	TRBJ1-1	TRBD1	TGTGCCAGCAGCTTAAGCATTGAAGGGGGCTGGTGCACTGAAGCTTTCTTT	CASSLSIEGGWCTEAFF
16	TRBV7-9	NA	TRBJ1-1	TRBD1	TGTGCCAGCAGCTTAACCCCCCCGACAGGGGCCACTGAAGCTTTCTTT	CASSLTPPTGATEAFF
15	TRBV5-5	NA	TRBJ1-6	NA	TGTGCCAGCAGCCCCGGGACTGGGGGTAATTCACCCCTCCACTTT	CASSPGTGGNSPLHF
13	TRBV3-1/TRBV3-2	NA	TRBJ2-1	NA	TGTGCCAGCAGCAGTCTATCCTACAATGAGCAGTTCTTC	CASSSLSYNEQFF
14	TRBV3-1/TRBV3-2	NA	TRBJ1-3	TRBD1	TGTGCCAGCAGTCACAGGGGAATTGGAAACACCATATATTTT	CASSHRGIGNTIYF
15	TRBV18	NA	TRBJ2-7	TRBD1	TGTGCCAGCTCACCCGGGACAGGGGGCTTTGTCGAGCAGTACTTC	CASSPGTGGFVEQYF
15	TRBV5-1	NA	TRBJ2-3	TRBD2	TGCGCCAGCAGCGCAAGCGGGGGCGTGGCAGATACGCAGTATTTT	CASSASGGVADTQYF
12	TRBV11-1	NA	TRBJ2-2	NA	TGTGCCGGCCGGGACAAATCAGGGGAGCTGTTTTTT	CAGRDKSGELFF
15	TRBV5-1	NA	TRBJ1-2	NA	TGCGCCAGCAGCTTGTCCGAGGGATCTAACTATGGCTACACCTTC	CASSLSEGSNYGYTF
16	TRBV6-6	NA	TRBJ2-7	TRBD1	TGTGCCAGCAGTTACTTTGGGAGACAGGGGTCGAGCGAGCAGTACTTC	CASSYFGRQGSSEQYF
14	TRBV2	NA	TRBJ1-2	TRBD1	TGTGCCAGCAGGGGAGGGACAACAGGGGGTGGCTACACCTTC	CASRGGTTGGGYTF
15	TRBV19	once	TRBJ1-1	NA	TGTGCCAGTAGTAAGGGGGATAGGATGAACACTGAAGCTTTCTTT	CASSKGDRMNTEAFF
15	TRBV6-1	NA	TRBJ1-2	NA	TGTGCCAGCAGTGAGATCCCCGGGGGTCCCTATGGCTACACCTTC	CASSEIPGGPYGYTF
14	TRBV5-1	NA	TRBJ2-5	NA	TGCGCCAGCAGTGAAGGGGCCGCTGAAGAGACCCAGTACTTC	CASSEGAAEETQYF
20	TRBV4-2	NA	TRBJ1-5	NA	TGTGCCAGCAGCCTAAAGCGGGGCAGGGGAATAGAGTTAAGCAATCAGCCCCAGCATTTT	CASSLKRGRGIELSNQPQHF
13	TRBV11-2	NA	TRBJ1-2	NA	TGTGCCAGCAGCTTAGAGGGGGCGGGTGGCTACACCTTC	CASSLEGAGGYTF
16	TRBV4-2	NA	TRBJ1-5	TRBD1	TGTGCCAGCAGCCATCCGGGACAGGGGGGCAATCAGCCCCAGCATTTT	CASSHPGQGGNQPQHF
13	TRBV5-5	NA	TRBJ2-1	NA	TGTGCCAGCACCTCCCTCCAGGGAAGTGAGCAGTTCTTC	CASTSLQGSEQFF
16	TRBV5-1	NA	TRBJ2-2	NA	TGCGCCAGCACCTTCTCCGGAGGCAGGAACACCGGGGAGCTGTTTTTT	CASTFSGGRNTGELFF
15	TRBV20-1	NA	TRBJ2-5	TRBD2	TGCAGTGCTAGTAAGCGGGGGGGCGGTATAGAGACCCAGTACTTC	CSASKRGGGIETQYF
13	TRBV2	NA	TRBJ1-5	TRBD1	TGTGCCAGCAGGTCAACAGGGGATCAGCCCCAGCATTTT	CASRSTGDQPQHF
13	TRBV3-1/TRBV3-2	NA	TRBJ1-3	NA	TGTGCCAGCAGCCACAGGGGTGGAAACACCATATATTTT	CASSHRGGNTIYF
11	TRBV6-5	NA	TRBJ1-2	NA	TGTGCCAGCATCGGGAGTGGAGGCTACACCTTC	CASIGSGGYTF
16	TRBV9	NA	TRBJ1-1	NA	TGTGCCAGCAGCGTAGGTCTAAGCGGATATAACACTGAAGCTTTCTTT	CASSVGLSGYNTEAFF
12	TRBV2	NA	TRBJ1-2	NA	TGTGCCAGCAGTGTCACTAACTATGGCTACACCTTC	CASSVTNYGYTF
14	TRBV2	NA	TRBJ1-6	TRBD1	TGTGCCAGCAGAGTGACAGGGGCAGGGTCACCCCTCCACTTT	CASRVTGAGSPLHF
16	TRBV30	NA	TRBJ1-2	NA	TGTGCCTGGAGTATAAGCCTCAATCTTCCCCTCGGGGGCTACACCTTC	CAWSISLNLPLGGYTF
13	TRBV7-2	NA	TRBJ1-2	NA	TGTGCCAGCAGCTTAGTCCCAATCGGTGGCTACACCTTC	CASSLVPIGGYTF
11	TRBV2	NA	TRBJ1-1	NA	TGTGCCAGCAGTGGTTATTCCGAAGCTTTCTTT	CASSGYSEAFF
14	TRBV11-2	NA	TRBJ2-1	NA	TGTGCCAGCAGCTTAGCCCTAGGTTCGGCTGAGCAGTTCTTC	CASSLALGSAEQFF
12	TRBV10-1	NA	TRBJ1-6	NA	TGCGCCAGCAGTGACCCGGAGTCACCCCTCCACTTT	CASSDPESPLHF
13	TRBV19	NA	TRBJ1-5	NA	TGTGCCAGTAGTTGGGGGCAGGAGCAGCCCCAGCATTTT	CASSWGQEQPQHF
15	TRBV6-5	NA	TRBJ2-1	TRBD2	TGTGCCAGCAGTTCCCTCGGGACCGTCGGGGGGGAGCAGTTCTTC	CASSSLGTVGGEQFF